Sequencing of this T cell receptor beta chain was carried out in a study of blood T cell repertoires in COVID-19. The repertoire was sequenced with immunoSEQ multiplex PCR; TCRdb's copy has only in-frame clones and lacks some. The sample shows 310,000 or so clones, 70% to 90% of them seen only once. Trimming at V came to 3 bases and at J to 3 bases, leaving 4 bases not matched to a gene. In germline, CDR1 is SGHTA, CDR2 FQGTGA. The CDR3 length is 15 residues. The source material was PBMCs or T cells enriched from blood (not recorded which). The clonotype originates from a woman aged 40 to 50 who had recovered from COVID-19. V gene TRBV7-3 combines with J gene TRBJ2-1; TRBD2 agrees at 8 bases. CDR3 DNA sequence: TGTGCCAGCAGCTTGCGGCGGGAGGACTACAATGAGCAGTTCTTC. Translated, it gives CASSLRREDYNEQFF. Full variable domain (missing parts from reference TRBV7-3 and TRBJ2-1): GAGVSQTPSNKVTEKGKYVELRCDPISGHTALYWYRQSLGQGPEFLIYFQGTGAADDSGLPNDRFFAVRPEGSVSTLKIQRTERGDSAVYLCASSLRREDYNEQFFGPGTRLTVL.